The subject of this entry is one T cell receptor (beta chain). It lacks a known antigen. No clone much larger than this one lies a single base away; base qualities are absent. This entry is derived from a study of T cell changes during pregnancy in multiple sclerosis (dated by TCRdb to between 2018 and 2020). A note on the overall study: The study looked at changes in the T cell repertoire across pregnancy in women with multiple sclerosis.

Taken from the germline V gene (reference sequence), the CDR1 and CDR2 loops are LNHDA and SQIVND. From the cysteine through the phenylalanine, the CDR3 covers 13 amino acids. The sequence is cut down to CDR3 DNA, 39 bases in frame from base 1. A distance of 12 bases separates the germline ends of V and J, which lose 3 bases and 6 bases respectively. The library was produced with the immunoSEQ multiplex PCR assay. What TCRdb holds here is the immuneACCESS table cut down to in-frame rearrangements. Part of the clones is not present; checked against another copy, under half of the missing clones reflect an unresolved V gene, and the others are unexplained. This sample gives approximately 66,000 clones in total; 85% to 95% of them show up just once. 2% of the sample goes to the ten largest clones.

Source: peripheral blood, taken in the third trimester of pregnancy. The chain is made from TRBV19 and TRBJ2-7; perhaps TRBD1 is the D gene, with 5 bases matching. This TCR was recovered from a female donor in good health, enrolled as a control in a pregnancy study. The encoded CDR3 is CASSISSGAEQYF. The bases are TGTGCCAGTAGTATCTCTAGTGGGGCCGAGCAGTACTTC.